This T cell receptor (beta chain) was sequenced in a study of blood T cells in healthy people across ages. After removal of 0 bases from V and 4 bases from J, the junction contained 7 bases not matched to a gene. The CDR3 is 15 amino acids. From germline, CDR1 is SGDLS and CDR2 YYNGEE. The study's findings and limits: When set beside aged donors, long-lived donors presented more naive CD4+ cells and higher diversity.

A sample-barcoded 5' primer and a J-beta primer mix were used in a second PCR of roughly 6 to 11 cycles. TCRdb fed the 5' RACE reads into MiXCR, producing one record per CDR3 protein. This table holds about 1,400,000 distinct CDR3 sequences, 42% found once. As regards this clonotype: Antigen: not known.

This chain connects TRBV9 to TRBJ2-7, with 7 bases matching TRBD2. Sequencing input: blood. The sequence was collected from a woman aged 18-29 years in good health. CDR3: CASSVGRAGRYEQYF. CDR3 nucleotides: TGTGCCAGCAGCGTAGGGCGAGCGGGACGGTACGAGCAGTACTTC.